This T cell receptor beta chain was sequenced in a study of T-cell memory formation after mild COVID-19. Study outcomes and limitations: Clones that got smaller from day 15 to 85 had even CD4/CD8, while clones growing later tipped toward CD4+. Pre-infection memory contained some responding clones, which suggested that cross-reactive memory had joined.

Constant-segment primers and 5'RACE yielded cDNA libraries for TCR alpha and TCR beta, each carrying sample barcodes and UMIs. From the 5' RACE reads, TCRdb called clonotypes with MiXCR, one entry per CDR3 protein. Here the sample spans roughly 480,000 distinct CDR3 sequences, around a quarter being singletons. With respect to this clonotype: Its antigen is currently unknown.

Germline V CDR1 and CDR2: SGHRS, YFSETQ. This CDR3 has 11 amino acids. Trimming stripped 2 bases from V and 9 bases from J, with 8 bases between. The chain joins TRBV5-1 to TRBJ1-1; D is uncertain. The receptor was isolated from an adult woman who had mild COVID-19 (a few samples of this study predate the infection). Cell type and time point are not known. The sequencing input was PBMCs or a T cell subset sorted from them (not recorded which). CDR3 nucleotide sequence: TGCGCCAGCAGCTTCCGGGAAAAAGCTTTCTTT. As protein: CASSFREKAFF. Drawing the rest from reference TRBV5-1 and TRBJ1-1, the complete variable domain is KAGVTQTPRYLIKTRGQQVTLSCSPISGHRSVSWYQQTPGQGLQFLFEYFSETQRNKGNFPGRFSGRQFSNSRSEMNVSTLELGDSALYLCASSFREKAFFGQGTRLTVV.